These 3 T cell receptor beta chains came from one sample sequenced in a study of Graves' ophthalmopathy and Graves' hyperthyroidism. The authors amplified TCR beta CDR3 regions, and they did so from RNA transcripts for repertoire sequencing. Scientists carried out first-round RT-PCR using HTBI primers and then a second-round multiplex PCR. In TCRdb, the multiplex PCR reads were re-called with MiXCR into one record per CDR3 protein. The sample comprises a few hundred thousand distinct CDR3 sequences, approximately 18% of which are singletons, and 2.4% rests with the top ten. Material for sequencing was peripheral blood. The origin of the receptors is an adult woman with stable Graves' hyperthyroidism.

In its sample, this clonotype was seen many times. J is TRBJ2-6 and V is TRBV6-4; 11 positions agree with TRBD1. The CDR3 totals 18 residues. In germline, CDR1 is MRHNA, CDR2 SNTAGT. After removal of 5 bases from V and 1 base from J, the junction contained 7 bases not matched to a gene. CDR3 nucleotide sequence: TGTGCCAGCAGTCCCCAGGGGACAGGGGGATCTGGGGCCAACGTCCTGACTTTC. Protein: CASSPQGTGGSGANVLTF.

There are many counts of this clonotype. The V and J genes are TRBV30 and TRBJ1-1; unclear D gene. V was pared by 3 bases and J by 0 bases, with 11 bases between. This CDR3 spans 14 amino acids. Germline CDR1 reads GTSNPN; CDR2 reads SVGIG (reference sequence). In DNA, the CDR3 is TGTGCCTGGAGCCCTGGGGTGTTGAACACTGAAGCTTTCTTT. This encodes CAWSPGVLNTEAFF.

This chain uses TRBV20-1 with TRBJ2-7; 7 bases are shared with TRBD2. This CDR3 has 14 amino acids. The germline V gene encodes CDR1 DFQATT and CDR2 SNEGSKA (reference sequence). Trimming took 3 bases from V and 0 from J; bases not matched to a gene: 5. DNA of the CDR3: TGCAGTGCTAGTTCAGGCGGGAGCTCCTACGAGCAGTACTTC. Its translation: CSASSGGSSYEQYF.